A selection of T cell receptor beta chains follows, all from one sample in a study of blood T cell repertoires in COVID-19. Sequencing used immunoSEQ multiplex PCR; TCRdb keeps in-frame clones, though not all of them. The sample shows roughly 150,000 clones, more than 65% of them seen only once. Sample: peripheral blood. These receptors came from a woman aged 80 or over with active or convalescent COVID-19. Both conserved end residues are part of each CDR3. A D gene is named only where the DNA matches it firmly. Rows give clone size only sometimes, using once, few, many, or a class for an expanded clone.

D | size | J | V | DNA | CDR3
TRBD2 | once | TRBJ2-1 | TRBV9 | TGTGCCAGCAGCGTAGCGGGACTAACCTACAATGAGCAGTTCTTC | CASSVAGLTYNEQFF
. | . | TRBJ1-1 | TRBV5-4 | TGTGCCAGCAGCTTGCGAGGTTTGAACACTGAAGCTTTCTTT | CASSLRGLNTEAFF
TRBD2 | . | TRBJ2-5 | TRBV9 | TGTGCCAGCAGCGTGACTAGCTCCCAAGAGACCCAGTACTTC | CASSVTSSQETQYF
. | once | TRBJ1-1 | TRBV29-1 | TGCAGCGTCGATACAGGGATGAACACTGAAGCTTTCTTT | CSVDTGMNTEAFF
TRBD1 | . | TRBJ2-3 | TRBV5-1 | TGCGCCAGCAGCCTCGGACAGGTCCCCACAGATACGCAGTATTTT | CASSLGQVPTDTQYF
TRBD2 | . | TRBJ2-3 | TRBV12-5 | TGTGCTAGTGGTTTGCCTAGCGGGTATAGCACAGATACGCAGTATTTT | CASGLPSGYSTDTQYF
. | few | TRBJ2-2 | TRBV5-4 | TGTGCCAGCAGCTTGCAGGGGAACACCGGGGAGCTGTTTTTT | CASSLQGNTGELFF
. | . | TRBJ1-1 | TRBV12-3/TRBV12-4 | TGTGCCAGCAGTTTACGCACTGAAGCTTTCTTT | CASSLRTEAFF
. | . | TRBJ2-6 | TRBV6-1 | TGTGCCAGCAGTGAAGCATGGGGGGCTGGGGCCAACGTCCTGACTTTC | CASSEAWGAGANVLTF
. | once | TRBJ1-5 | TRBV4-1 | TGCGCCAGCAGCCAAGAGATGAGCGGGGTGCAGCAGCCCCAGCATTTT | CASSQEMSGVQQPQHF
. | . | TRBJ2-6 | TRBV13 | TGTGCCAGCAGCTTAGGGACGGGCTCTGGGGCCAACGTCCTGACTTTC | CASSLGTGSGANVLTF
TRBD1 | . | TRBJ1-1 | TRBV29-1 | TGCAGCGTTGAAGGTCGACAGGGGGCGAACACTGAAGCTTTCTTT | CSVEGRQGANTEAFF
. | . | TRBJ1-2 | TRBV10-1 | TGCGCCAGCAGTGAGAACCAGGGGTATGGCTACACCTTC | CASSENQGYGYTF
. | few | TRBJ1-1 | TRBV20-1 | TGCAGTGCTAGCGGGTTTTTTGAAGCTTTCTTT | CSASGFFEAFF
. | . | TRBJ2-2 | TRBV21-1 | TGTGCCAGCAGCAAAGATGACGGGAGGGACACCGGGGAGCTGTTTTTT | CASSKDDGRDTGELFF
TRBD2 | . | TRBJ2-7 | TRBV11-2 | TGTGCCAGCAGCTTTAGCGGGAGGGCCCACGAGCAGTACTTC | CASSFSGRAHEQYF
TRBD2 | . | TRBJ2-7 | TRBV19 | TGTGCCAGTAGTACGCGGGGCGGGAGGGGCTCCTACGAGCAGTACTTC | CASSTRGGRGSYEQYF
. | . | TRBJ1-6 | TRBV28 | TGTGCCAGCAGTCCGACCGGGAGCCGAAATTCACCCCTCCACTTT | CASSPTGSRNSPLHF
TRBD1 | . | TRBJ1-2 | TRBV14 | TGTGCCAGCAGCCACCGGACAGGTCGAGGTTTCTATGGCTACACCTTC | CASSHRTGRGFYGYTF
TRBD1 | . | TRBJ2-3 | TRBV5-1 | TGCGCCAGCAGCGGCCAGGGGGCTAGGGGAGATACGCAGTATTTT | CASSGQGARGDTQYF
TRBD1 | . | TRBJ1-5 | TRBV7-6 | TGTGCCAGCAGCTTGGGGACAGGGAGGAGCAATCAGCCCCAGCATTTT | CASSLGTGRSNQPQHF
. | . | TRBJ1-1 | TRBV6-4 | TGTGCCAGCATTCGGGGGGCCGTGAGAACTGAAGCTTTCTTT | CASIRGAVRTEAFF
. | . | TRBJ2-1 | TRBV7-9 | TGTGCCAGCAGCTTAGCGCCCCGGGGGTCCTACAATGAGCAGTTCTTC | CASSLAPRGSYNEQFF
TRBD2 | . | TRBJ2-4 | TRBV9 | TGTGCCAGCTCATCGACTAGCGGGAGCGACATTCAGTACTTC | CASSSTSGSDIQYF
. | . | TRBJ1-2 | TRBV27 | TGTGCCAGCAGTTTATCCTCCCAGAATGGCTACACCTTC | CASSLSSQNGYTF
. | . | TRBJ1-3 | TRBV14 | TGTGCCAGCAGCCACATGATGGACACCTACTCGAGCTCTGGAAACACCATATATTTT | CASSHMMDTYSSSGNTIYF
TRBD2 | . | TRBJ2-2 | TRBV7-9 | TGTGCCTCGCGGACTAGCGGGAGGACGAACACCGGGGAGCTGTTTTTT | CASRTSGRTNTGELFF